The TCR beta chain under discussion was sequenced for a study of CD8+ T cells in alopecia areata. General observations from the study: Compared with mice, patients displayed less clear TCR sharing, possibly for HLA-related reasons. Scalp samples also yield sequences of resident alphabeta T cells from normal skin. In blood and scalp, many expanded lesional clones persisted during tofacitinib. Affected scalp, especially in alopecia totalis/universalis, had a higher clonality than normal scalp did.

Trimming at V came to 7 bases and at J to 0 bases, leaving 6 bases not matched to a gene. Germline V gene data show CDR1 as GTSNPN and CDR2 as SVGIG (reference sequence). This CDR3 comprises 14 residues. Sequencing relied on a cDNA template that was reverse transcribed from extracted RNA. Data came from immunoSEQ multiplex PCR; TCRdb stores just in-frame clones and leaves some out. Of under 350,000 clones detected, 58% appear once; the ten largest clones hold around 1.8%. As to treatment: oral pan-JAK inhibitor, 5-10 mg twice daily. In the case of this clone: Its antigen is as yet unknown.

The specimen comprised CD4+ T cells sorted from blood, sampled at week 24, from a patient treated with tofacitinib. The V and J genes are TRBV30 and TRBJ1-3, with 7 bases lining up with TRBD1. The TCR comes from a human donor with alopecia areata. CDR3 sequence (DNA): TGTGCCTTCGACAGGGCCGGCTCTGGAAACACCATATATTTT. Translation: CAFDRAGSGNTIYF. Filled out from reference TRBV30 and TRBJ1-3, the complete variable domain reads SQTIHQWPATLVQPVGSPLSLECTVEGTSNPNLYWYRQAAGRGLQLLFYSVGIGQISSEVPQNLSASRPQDRQFILSSKKLLLSDSGFYLCAFDRAGSGNTIYFGEGSWLTVV.